Listed here are 19 T cell receptor beta chains from one sample, sequenced in a study of cytomegalovirus exposure and HLA in healthy donors. 60 Vbeta and 13 Jbeta primers were used in PCR. Data came from immunoSEQ multiplex PCR; TCRdb stores just in-frame clones and leaves some out. Of 90,000 to 150,000 clones in the sample, about 70% were seen once. The sequenced material came from PBMCs. The receptors were sampled from a human donor in good health.

The rearrangement joins TRBV15 to TRBJ2-4; D may be TRBD1 (6 bases). This CDR3 has 15 amino acids. The ends were cut back, 2 bases at V and 12 bases at J, with 20 bases in the middle. The germline V gene encodes CDR1 LNHNV and CDR2 YYDKDF (reference sequence). Written as DNA, the CDR3 is TGTGCCACCAGCAGATCGGGGCAACAGGGACGGACTCAGTACTTC. It encodes CATSRSGQQGRTQYF.

This chain connects TRBV30 to TRBJ2-5; D may be TRBD2 (7 bases). The CDR3 length is 15 residues. Germline assignment: CDR1 GTSNPN and CDR2 SVGIG (reference sequence). V was clipped by 1 base and J by 4 bases, with 16 bases between them. The CDR3 is CAWSARHGGPETQYF. The CDR3 DNA reads as TGTGCCTGGAGTGCCCGGCACGGGGGGCCAGAGACCCAGTACTTC.

There are a few counts of this clone. The V gene is TRBV28, the J gene TRBJ2-2; tentatively, D is TRBD1 (5 bases). The CDR3 has 19 amino acids. Germline V gives CDR1 MDHEN, CDR2 SYDVKM. V shed 6 bases and J shed 2 bases, with 25 bases lying between them. The CDR3 protein is CASRTPGLSPLLNTGELFF. The CDR3 DNA sequence: TGTGCCAGCAGAACCCCAGGGCTATCGCCTCTACTTAACACCGGGGAGCTGTTTTTT.

The V and J genes are TRBV18 and TRBJ2-5; the D gene is possibly TRBD2 (5 bases). The CDR3 has 11 amino acids. The germline V and J ends were trimmed by 5 bases and 5 bases, with 6 bases remaining between them. From germline, CDR1 is KGHSH and CDR2 LQKENI. The CDR3 reads CASSGGETQYF. In DNA form, the CDR3 reads TGTGCCAGCTCAGGCGGGGAGACCCAGTACTTC.

This sequence joins TRBV28 and TRBJ1-5; 7 bases are shared with TRBD1. The V segment lost 5 bases and the J segment 1 base; nucleotides outside the gene matches: 8. The CDR3 is 16 amino acids. Germline V gene lookup returns CDR1 MDHEN and CDR2 SYDVKM. Here the CDR3 DNA reads TGTGCCAGCAGTCCCTCCCGCAGGGGGAGCAATCAGCCCCAGCATTTT. It translates to CASSPSRRGSNQPQHF.

The chain links TRBV7-6 to TRBJ1-6, with 7 bases aligning to TRBD1. Per the germline V gene, CDR1 is SGHVS and CDR2 is FNYEAQ. V shed 5 bases and J 7 bases; nucleotides not matched to a gene: 17. The length of the CDR3 is 18 residues. CDR3 sequence: CASSPSIGAGTANSPLHF. CDR3 nucleotides: TGTGCCAGCAGCCCTAGCATAGGGGCCGGGACAGCAAATTCACCCCTCCACTTT. Full variable domain (remainder filled in from reference TRBV7-6 and TRBJ1-6): GAGVSQSPRYKVTKRGQDVALRCDPISGHVSLYWYRQALGQGPEFLTYFNYEAQQDKSGLPNDRFSAERPEGSISTLTIQRTEQRDSAMYRCASSPSIGAGTANSPLHFGNGTRLTVT.

V is TRBV28 and J is TRBJ2-3; 8 bases are a match to TRBD1. With V trimmed by 1 base and J by 3 bases, 6 bases remained unmatched. CDR3 length: 16 amino acids. CDR1 and CDR2 from the germline V gene are MDHEN and SYDVKM. The CDR3 reads CASSLSGRGLTDTQYF. CDR3 nucleotide sequence: TGTGCCAGCAGTTTATCGGGCAGGGGGCTGACAGATACGCAGTATTTT.

The chain carries TRBV28 and TRBJ2-1, with TRBD1 matching over 9 bases. The length of the CDR3 is 13 residues. Trimming removed 7 bases from V and 9 bases from J; junction bases left unmatched: 7. Germline V lookup: CDR1 MDHEN, CDR2 SYDVKM. The CDR3 sequence: CASKGTGRTEQFF. The CDR3 DNA is TGTGCCAGCAAGGGGACAGGGAGGACTGAGCAGTTCTTC.

This rearrangement joins TRBV28 to TRBJ2-4, with 7 bases that match TRBD1. Germline values: CDR1 MDHEN, CDR2 SYDVKM. The CDR3 covers 18 residues. J gave up 0 bases and V 2 bases, and 10 bases lay outside the gene matches. This CDR3 reads CASSLKAQGVLAKNIQYF. CDR3 nucleotides: TGTGCCAGCAGTTTAAAGGCGCAGGGGGTCCTAGCCAAAAACATTCAGTACTTC. Supplemented by reference TRBV28 and TRBJ2-4, the full variable domain reads DVKVTQSSRYLVKRTGEKVFLECVQDMDHENMFWYRQDPGLGLRLIYFSYDVKMKEKGDIPEGYSVSREKKERFSLILESASTNQTSMYLCASSLKAQGVLAKNIQYFGAGTRLSVL.

V is TRBV19 and J is TRBJ1-2; TRBD1 is a possible D gene (5 bases). V was cut by 4 bases and J by 0 bases, with 12 bases left in between. The CDR3 has 15 amino acids. Germline V gene sequence: CDR1 LNHDA, CDR2 SQIVND (reference sequence). Here the CDR3 DNA reads TGTGCCAGTAGTAAAACCAGGGAAGCTAACTATGGCTACACCTTC. As protein: CASSKTREANYGYTF.

The CDR3 bases are TGTGCCAGCAGGGAGGGTCCAGGTCAGCCCCAGCATTTT. Protein: CASREGPGQPQHF. The chain couples TRBV2 to TRBJ1-5; no clear D. The germline V gene encodes CDR1 SNHLY and CDR2 FYNNEI. Deletions cut 6 bases from V and 6 bases from J, with 12 bases between. The CDR3 has 13 amino acids.

The chain carries TRBV5-1 and TRBJ2-1, with 10 bases aligning to TRBD1. CDR1 SGHRS and CDR2 YFSETQ come from the germline V gene. Germline trimming cut 4 bases from V and 4 bases from J; bases unmatched to any gene: 8. The CDR3 runs 16 residues. CDR3 in DNA: TGCGCCAGCAGCAACGGACAGGGGGGATATTACAATGAGCAGTTCTTC. Its translation: CASSNGQGGYYNEQFF.

This chain connects TRBV7-8 to TRBJ2-4, with unresolved D. Trimming left V 5 bases short and J 0 bases short, with 11 bases between. Germline CDR1 and CDR2: SGHVS and FQNEAQ. The CDR3 loop spans 15 amino acids. The CDR3 spells CASSAEVGAKNIQYF. DNA for the CDR3: TGTGCCAGCAGCGCGGAAGTTGGAGCCAAAAACATTCAGTACTTC.

The V call is TRBV5-1, the J call TRBJ1-2, with 7 bases aligning to TRBD1. Germline V gives CDR1 SGHRS, CDR2 YFSETQ. V dropped 0 bases and J dropped 3; count of bases not matched to a gene: 8. This CDR3 contains 16 residues. CDR3 bases: TGCGCCAGCAGCTTGGCCGGTGACAGGGCGGACTATGGCTACACCTTC. Translated, it gives CASSLAGDRADYGYTF.

The CDR3 sequence is CASRGGFGGAGSPLHF. As DNA, the CDR3 is TGTGCCAGCCGGGGGGGGTTTGGCGGCGCGGGTTCACCCCTCCACTTT. The rearrangement joins TRBV2 to TRBJ1-6, with a possible D match to TRBD1 (5 bases). This CDR3 spans 16 amino acids. Germline V gene sequence: CDR1 SNHLY, CDR2 FYNNEI. V shed 8 bases and J shed 9 bases, with 23 bases lying between them.

The chain carries TRBV6-6 and TRBJ1-3, with D hard to call. The V gene's germline CDR1 is MNHNY and CDR2 SVGAGI (reference sequence). This CDR3 region has 14 residues. The V gene lost 7 bases and the J gene lost 1 base, with 11 bases spanning the gap. CDR3 protein: CASKPSQSGNTIYF. In nucleotides, the CDR3 is TGTGCCAGCAAACCGTCCCAGTCTGGAAACACCATATATTTT.

The chain has TRBV19 and TRBJ2-5, with a weak D call TRBD1 (5 bases). The CDR3 extends over 14 amino acids. Trimming cost V 0 bases and J 4 bases, with 9 bases left between them. Per the germline V gene, CDR1 is LNHDA and CDR2 is SQIVND (reference sequence). CDR3 residues: CASSIDRVAETQYF. The CDR3 DNA follows: TGTGCCAGTAGTATAGACAGGGTCGCAGAGACCCAGTACTTC.

This sequence joins TRBV27 and TRBJ2-7, with D possibly TRBD1 on 8 matching bases. Germline CDR1 reads MNHEY; CDR2 reads SMNVEV (reference sequence). The CDR3 covers 15 residues. V dropped 1 base and J dropped 7 bases, with 17 bases sitting between them. The CDR3 nucleotides read TGTGCCAGCAGTTTATATACAGGGGGGGTGGAGGAGCAGTACTTC. It specifies CASSLYTGGVEEQYF.

CDR3 protein: CASSISGASNQPQHF. The CDR3 DNA is TGTGCCAGTAGTATTTCAGGGGCAAGCAATCAGCCCCAGCATTTT. The chain links TRBV19 to TRBJ1-5; TRBD1 might be the D (6 bases). The CDR3 runs 15 residues. Trimming took 3 bases from V and 1 from J, leaving 10 bases between them. Per germline, CDR1 LNHDA and CDR2 SQIVND (reference sequence).